The clone carrying this TCR beta chain was detected many times. Its antigen is currently unknown. CDR1 is KGHDR, CDR2 SFDVKD, per germline. V lost 3 bases and J 3 bases, leaving 22 bases between the germline ends. The CDR3 totals 19 residues. The hyperthyroidism patients had all been newly diagnosed, and their disease duration was under 2 months. Their ages ranged from 18 to 65 years. The TCR beta CDR3 regions underwent amplification using RNA transcripts as the source. The TCR CDR3 first-round RT-PCR relied on the HTBI primer set. MiXCR was run by TCRdb on the multiplex PCR reads, yielding one entry per CDR3 protein. Here the sample spans approximately 630,000 distinct CDR3 sequences, 15% to 20% being singletons. The entry originates in a study of T cells in Graves' hyperthyroidism and ophthalmopathy. Study results and caveats: The model identified upcoming ophthalmopathy a median approximately six months ahead of onset.

The genes are TRBV24-1 and TRBJ2-2; D not certain. The sequencing input was blood. The sequence was obtained from a woman younger than 45 with Graves' hyperthyroidism. The CDR3 nucleotides are TGTGCCACCAGTGATCCGACCGGGTTCCAAGGCTTCCACACCGGGGAGCTGTTTTTT. It translates to CATSDPTGFQGFHTGELFF.